A single sample is the source of the 32 T cell receptor beta chains below, sequenced in a study of shared clonotypes between healthy human individuals. Measured with immunoSEQ multiplex PCR; TCRdb has only the in-frame clones, and not every one. Of under 2,500,000 clones in the sample, approximately 94% were seen once. Sequenced input: naive CD4+ T cells sorted from blood. The subset denotes: CD45RA+ positively selected. The receptor set was obtained from a man aged 18-30 years in good health.

V is TRBV5-8 and J is TRBJ2-1; 8 nucleotides align to TRBD2. Germline V gene sequence: CDR1 SGHTS, CDR2 YDEGEE. The junction had 2 bases not matched to a gene; V was cut back by 0 bases and J by 0 bases. CDR3 size: 16 residues. CDR3 protein: CASSLGLATSYNEQFF. The CDR3 nucleotides read TGTGCCAGCAGCTTGGGACTAGCGACCTCCTACAATGAGCAGTTCTTC. Supplemented by reference TRBV5-8 and TRBJ2-1, the full variable domain reads EAGVTQSPTHLIKTRGQQATLRCSPISGHTSVYWYQQALGLGLQFLLWYDEGEERNRGNFPPRFSGRQFPNYSSELNVNALELEDSALYLCASSLGLATSYNEQFFGPGTRLTVL.

This clone was recorded once. The V and J genes are TRBV28 and TRBJ1-1; D perhaps matches TRBD1 (6 bases). Trimming pared 7 bases from V and 0 bases from J, leaving 24 bases between. Germline V gene data show CDR1 as MDHEN and CDR2 as SYDVKM. This CDR3 has 18 residues. CDR3 bases: TGTGCCAGCAATTCTCTTAGGGGAAGCGGACAGTTGAACACTGAAGCTTTCTTT. Amino acid sequence: CASNSLRGSGQLNTEAFF.

The genes are TRBV30 and TRBJ1-4; D remains unclear. The germline V gene has CDR1 GTSNPN and CDR2 SVGIG (reference sequence). V lost 2 bases and J lost 8, with 15 bases in between. CDR3 size: 14 residues. In DNA, the CDR3 is TGTGCCTGGAGTTTCACGGTTCTCAACGAAAAACTGTTTTTT. Residues: CAWSFTVLNEKLFF.

The chain joins TRBV5-1 to TRBJ2-5; 8 bases map to TRBD2. With V trimmed by 4 bases and J by 5 bases, 4 bases remained unmatched. The CDR3 runs to 13 residues. Per the germline V gene, CDR1 is SGHRS and CDR2 is YFSETQ. CDR3 loop: CASSREGRETQYF. The CDR3 nucleotides read TGCGCCAGCAGCCGGGAGGGTAGGGAGACCCAGTACTTC. Filled out from reference TRBV5-1 and TRBJ2-5, the complete variable domain reads KAGVTQTPRYLIKTRGQQVTLSCSPISGHRSVSWYQQTPGQGLQFLFEYFSETQRNKGNFPGRFSGRQFSNSRSEMNVSTLELGDSALYLCASSREGRETQYFGPGTRLLVL.

The chain is built from TRBV19 and TRBJ2-7; 10 bases match TRBD2. V was pared by 6 bases and J by 0 bases, with 5 bases of the junction left unmatched. CDR3 length: 15 residues. From germline, CDR1 is LNHDA and CDR2 SQIVND (reference sequence). CDR3 sequence: CASRRAGGPSYEQYF. CDR3 DNA sequence: TGTGCCAGTAGAAGAGCGGGAGGGCCCTCCTACGAGCAGTACTTC.

CDR3 sequence (DNA): TGTGCCAGCAGCTCGGGACTAGCGGGTCGATTTCTCTACGAGCAGTACTTC. This translates into CASSSGLAGRFLYEQYF. This sequence joins TRBV7-6 and TRBJ2-7; 12 bases map to TRBD2. The CDR3 covers 17 residues. The germline gives CDR1 SGHVS, CDR2 FNYEAQ. J gave up 3 bases and V 4 bases, and 10 bases lay outside the gene matches.

The V and J genes are TRBV5-1 and TRBJ2-7; D tentatively reads TRBD1 or TRBD2 (5 bases each). The ends were cut back, 5 bases at V and 2 bases at J, with 17 bases in the middle. The germline CDR1 and CDR2 sequences are SGHRS and YFSETQ. The CDR3 length is 15 residues. This chain's CDR3 is CASRSPRDGTYEQYF. CDR3 DNA sequence: TGCGCCAGCAGGTCCCCCCGGGACGGGACCTACGAGCAGTACTTC.

This chain joins TRBV30 and TRBJ2-3; 9 bases are a match to TRBD2. CDR1 is GTSNPN and CDR2 is SVGIG in the germline V gene (reference sequence). V lost 0 bases, J lost 6 bases, and 7 bases stayed unmatched. CDR3 size: 15 residues. CDR3: CAWSVGSTSGDTQYF. The CDR3 region has the DNA TGTGCCTGGAGTGTGGGGTCGACTAGCGGTGATACGCAGTATTTT.

This clone appeared once. V usage is TRBV7-2 and J usage is TRBJ1-5; D is undetermined. Trimming cost V 0 bases and J 5 bases, with 11 bases left between them. Germline V gives CDR1 SGHTA, CDR2 FQGNSA. This CDR3 spans 15 amino acids. CDR3 DNA sequence: TGTGCCAGCAGCTTAGCGGAGGGCGGCTATCAGCCCCAGCATTTT. Translating gives CASSLAEGGYQPQHF.

The chain links TRBV6-5 to TRBJ1-5; D is perhaps TRBD1 (6 bases). CDR3 size: 15 residues. Germline V lookup: CDR1 MNHEY, CDR2 SVGAGI. Trimming removed 6 bases at V and 0 bases at J, with 12 bases between. DNA of the CDR3: TGTGCCAGCAGCCGTGGGACACCTAGCAATCAGCCCCAGCATTTT. Translation: CASSRGTPSNQPQHF.

The chain recombines TRBV2 with TRBJ2-3, with D maybe TRBD1 (6 bases). Germline V CDR1 and CDR2: SNHLY, FYNNEI. The CDR3 runs to 12 residues. Trimming took 8 bases from V and 5 from J, leaving 11 bases between them. The chain's CDR3 is CASAGAGDTQYF. CDR3 sequence (DNA): TGTGCCAGCGCAGGGGCTGGAGATACGCAGTATTTT.

The chain links TRBV28 to TRBJ1-5; 10 nucleotides line up with TRBD1. V gave up 6 bases and J gave up 6 bases; unmatched junction bases: 11. Per germline, CDR1 MDHEN and CDR2 SYDVKM. The CDR3 runs to 16 residues. In nucleotides, the CDR3 is TGTGCCAGCAGCCGCGCCGGACAGGGGGATGGTCAGCCCCAGCATTTT. Translation: CASSRAGQGDGQPQHF.

The chain combines TRBV18 with TRBJ2-1; unclear D gene. The germline CDR1 and CDR2 sequences are KGHSH and LQKENI. Trimming cost V 0 bases and J 5 bases, with 5 bases left between them. This CDR3 region has 13 residues. As DNA, the CDR3 is TGTGCCAGCTCACCACCCGCCCACAATGAGCAGTTCTTC. This gives the protein CASSPPAHNEQFF. Full variable domain (remainder filled in from reference TRBV18 and TRBJ2-1): NAGVMQNPRHLVRRRGQEARLRCSPMKGHSHVYWYRQLPEEGLKFMVYLQKENIIDESGMPKERFSAEFPKEGPSILRIQQVVRGDSAAYFCASSPPAHNEQFFGPGTRLTVL.

Points on this clone: In the same sample, other DNA sequences code for this CDR3. The chain employs TRBV5-1 and TRBJ1-1; D is possibly TRBD1 (6 bases). In germline, CDR1 is SGHRS, CDR2 YFSETQ. Between the trimmed V and J ends, which lost 0 bases and 3 bases, there was a span of 9 bases. The CDR3 runs to 14 residues. The CDR3: CASSLDRAYTEAFF. DNA for the CDR3: TGCGCCAGCAGCTTGGACAGGGCTTACACTGAAGCTTTCTTT.

The V call is TRBV28, the J call TRBJ1-1; perhaps TRBD1 as D (6 bases). The CDR3 sequence is 14 residues long. Germline V gene lookup returns CDR1 MDHEN and CDR2 SYDVKM. V dropped 7 bases and J dropped 6 bases, with 18 bases sitting between them. CDR3 region: CASITAWGGPEAFF. CDR3 in DNA: TGTGCCAGCATTACCGCCTGGGGGGGGCCTGAAGCTTTCTTT.

On this clone: Different DNA sequences within this sample yield the same CDR3. The rearrangement links TRBV18 to TRBJ2-7; D perhaps matches TRBD1 (5 bases). The CDR3 extends over 14 amino acids. Trimming pared 3 bases from V and 2 bases from J, leaving 11 bases between. CDR1 is KGHSH and CDR2 is LQKENI in the germline V gene. Here the CDR3 DNA reads TGTGCCAGCTCACCGAATCAGGGAACCTACGAGCAGTACTTC. Translation gives CASSPNQGTYEQYF. Full variable domain (rest looked up from reference TRBV18 and TRBJ2-7): NAGVMQNPRHLVRRRGQEARLRCSPMKGHSHVYWYRQLPEEGLKFMVYLQKENIIDESGMPKERFSAEFPKEGPSILRIQQVVRGDSAAYFCASSPNQGTYEQYFGPGTRLTVT.

The chain is built from TRBV30 and TRBJ2-3; D uncertain. The V gene's germline CDR1 is GTSNPN and CDR2 SVGIG (reference sequence). This CDR3 has 15 amino acids. V dropped 3 bases and J dropped 1 base, with 14 bases sitting between them. CDR3 nucleotide sequence: TGTGCCTGGAGGAAGGGCTCCGCCGGCACAGATACGCAGTATTTT. Amino acid sequence: CAWRKGSAGTDTQYF.

This chain joins TRBV18 and TRBJ1-1; D is uncertain. The CDR3 is 13 residues long. Trimming took off 6 bases at V and 5 bases at J, with 13 bases between the two ends. In germline, CDR1 is KGHSH, CDR2 LQKENI. The CDR3 region is CASSQLAVTEAFF. CDR3 DNA sequence: TGTGCCAGCTCCCAATTGGCGGTGACTGAAGCTTTCTTT. Full variable domain (outside the CDR3, taken from reference TRBV18 and TRBJ1-1): NAGVMQNPRHLVRRRGQEARLRCSPMKGHSHVYWYRQLPEEGLKFMVYLQKENIIDESGMPKERFSAEFPKEGPSILRIQQVVRGDSAAYFCASSQLAVTEAFFGQGTRLTVV.

Regarding this clone: The same CDR3 arises from other DNA sequences in this sample as well. J is TRBJ2-7 and V is TRBV10-1; D call uncertain. The germline CDR1 and CDR2 sequences are WNHNN and SYGVQD (reference sequence). Trimming removed 2 bases at V and 0 bases at J, with 5 bases between. The CDR3 spans 13 residues. For the CDR3, the DNA is TGCGCCAGCAGTGAGACACCCTCCTACGAGCAGTACTTC. This sequence encodes CASSETPSYEQYF.

The chain employs TRBV14 and TRBJ1-1, with D possibly matching TRBD1 (5 bases). Trimming removed 2 bases at V and 5 bases at J, with 12 bases between. Germline loops: CDR1 SGHDN, CDR2 FVKESK. There are 14 residues in the CDR3. The CDR3 nucleotides are TGTGCCAGCAGCCAACTGACAGTTGGGACTGAAGCTTTCTTT. Translating gives CASSQLTVGTEAFF. The full variable domain, completed using reference TRBV14 and TRBJ1-1, is EAGVTQFPSHSVIEKGQTVTLRCDPISGHDNLYWYRRVMGKEIKFLLHFVKESKQDESGMPNNRFLAERTGGTYSTLKVQPAELEDSGVYFCASSQLTVGTEAFFGQGTRLTVV.

The gene calls are TRBV5-1 and TRBJ2-5; the D gene is possibly TRBD1 (7 bases). Germline CDR1 and CDR2: SGHRS and YFSETQ. CDR3 length: 16 amino acids. The V and J ends lost 4 bases and 2 bases respectively, with 18 bases between them. Here the CDR3 reads CASSPAGRGEQETQYF. As DNA, the CDR3 is TGCGCCAGCAGCCCGGCAGGCAGGGGGGAACAAGAGACCCAGTACTTC.

This chain links TRBV7-2 with TRBJ2-7; 8 positions match TRBD2. Germline V lookup: CDR1 SGHTA, CDR2 FQGNSA. V shed 5 bases, J shed 0 bases, and the junction held 9 bases outside the gene matches. CDR3 size: 16 residues. The CDR3 is CASSRDGGGLSYEQYF. CDR3 DNA: TGTGCCAGCAGCAGGGACGGCGGGGGGCTCTCCTACGAGCAGTACTTC.

The V gene is TRBV6-1, the J gene TRBJ1-2; 7 positions match TRBD1. The CDR3 is 12 amino acids. J lost 4 bases, V lost 6 bases, and 2 bases had no gene match. Germline CDR1 MNHNS, CDR2 SASEGT. For the CDR3, the DNA is TGTGCCAGCAGGACAGGGTTCTATGGCTACACCTTC. Translated: CASRTGFYGYTF.

The genes are TRBV5-1 and TRBJ2-7, with TRBD1 identical over 7 bases. Germline V gene data show CDR1 as SGHRS and CDR2 as YFSETQ. V lost 4 bases and J lost 0; bases outside the gene matches: 7. The CDR3 has 15 amino acids. CDR3 residues: CASSRDSASSYEQYF. As DNA, the CDR3 is TGCGCCAGCAGCCGGGACAGTGCGAGCTCCTACGAGCAGTACTTC.

This chain uses TRBV15 with TRBJ1-5, with 7 bases lining up with TRBD1. CDR1 and CDR2 (germline): LNHNV, YYDKDF (reference sequence). There are 14 residues in the CDR3. With V trimmed by 3 bases and J by 9 bases, 8 bases remained unmatched. The CDR3 DNA follows: TGTGCCACCAGCAGGGGACAGACTAGGGTGCCCCAGCATTTT. It codes for CATSRGQTRVPQHF.

The rearrangement uses TRBV19 and TRBJ2-6; 7 bases fit TRBD1. Germline CDR1 reads LNHDA; CDR2 reads SQIVND (reference sequence). CDR3 size: 15 residues. Unmatched junction bases numbered 7, after V lost 7 bases and J lost 4 bases. In nucleotides, the CDR3 is TGTGCCAGTACTTGGACAGGTGGAGGGGCCAACGTCCTGACTTTC. Its protein product is CASTWTGGGANVLTF.

This clone has only one observation. The chain combines TRBV5-8 with TRBJ1-4; D gene uncertain. V gave up 6 bases and J gave up 10 bases, with 10 bases separating them. The length of the CDR3 is 11 residues. Germline-derived CDR1 and CDR2 are SGHTS and YDEGEE. Here the CDR3 DNA reads TGTGCCAGCACCCCCCTGGGAAAACTGTTTTTT. Translating gives CASTPLGKLFF.

V is TRBV5-1 and J is TRBJ1-1; TRBD1 might be the D (6 bases). Germline CDR1 and CDR2: SGHRS and YFSETQ. Trimming took 1 base from V and 2 from J, leaving 15 bases between them. The CDR3 sequence is 16 residues long. The CDR3 loop reads CASSLTTGGGNTEAFF. CDR3 sequence (DNA): TGCGCCAGCAGCTTGACTACCGGAGGGGGAAACACTGAAGCTTTCTTT.

To note about this clone: At the DNA level, this CDR3 is encoded by other sequences in the same sample as well. This sequence joins TRBV9 and TRBJ2-3, with TRBD1 matching 7 bases. The germline V gene has CDR1 SGDLS and CDR2 YYNGEE. This CDR3 has 14 residues. V was pared by 0 bases and J by 4 bases, with 2 bases of the junction left unmatched. The CDR3 DNA reads as TGTGCCAGCAGCGTAGGACAGGGCGCAGATACGCAGTATTTT. It codes for CASSVGQGADTQYF. The whole variable domain, remainder taken from reference TRBV9 and TRBJ2-3, is DSGVTQTPKHLITATGQRVTLRCSPRSGDLSVYWYQQSLDQGLQFLIQYYNGEERAKGNILERFSAQQFPDLHSELNLSSLELGDSALYFCASSVGQGADTQYFGPGTRLTVL.

This chain uses TRBV10-3 with TRBJ1-4; no reliable D call. The CDR3 runs 14 residues. Between the trimmed V and J ends, which lost 4 bases and 2 bases, there was a span of 8 bases. Germline V gene data show CDR1 as ENHRY and CDR2 as SYGVKD. This chain's CDR3 is CAISGHPTNEKLFF. CDR3 bases: TGTGCCATCAGTGGACACCCGACTAATGAAAAACTGTTTTTT.

The CDR3, as DNA: TGTGCCAGCAGTTACTCTAGGGGGCAGGGGTCCCAGTACTTC. Protein: CASSYSRGQGSQYF. This chain uses TRBV6-5 with TRBJ2-5; 7 bases agree with TRBD1. This CDR3 spans 14 amino acids. Per the germline V gene, CDR1 is MNHEY and CDR2 is SVGAGI. Germline trimming cut 0 bases from V and 9 bases from J; bases unmatched to any gene: 7.

The J gene is TRBJ1-3, the V gene TRBV6-1; D not resolved. Germline loops: CDR1 MNHNS, CDR2 SASEGT. Between the trimmed V and J ends, which lost 1 base and 2 bases, there was a span of 9 bases. This CDR3 contains 15 residues. CDR3 bases: TGTGCCAGCAGTGAAGGTAACAGTCCTGGAAACACCATATATTTT. It translates to CASSEGNSPGNTIYF.